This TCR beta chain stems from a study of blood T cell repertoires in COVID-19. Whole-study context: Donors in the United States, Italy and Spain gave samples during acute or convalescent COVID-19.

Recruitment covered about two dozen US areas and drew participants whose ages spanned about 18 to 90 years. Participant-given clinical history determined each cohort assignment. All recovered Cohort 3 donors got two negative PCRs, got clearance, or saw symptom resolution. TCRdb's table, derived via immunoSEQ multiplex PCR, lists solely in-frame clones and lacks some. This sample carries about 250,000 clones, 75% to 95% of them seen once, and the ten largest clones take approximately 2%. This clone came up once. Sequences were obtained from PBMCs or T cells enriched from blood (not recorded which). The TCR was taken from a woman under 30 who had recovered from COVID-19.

The CDR3 DNA sequence: TGTGCCAGCAGCTTAGGGGCGGGAGGGTGGTGGAACACTGAAGCTTTCTTT. This sequence encodes CASSLGAGGWWNTEAFF. This rearrangement joins TRBV7-9 to TRBJ1-1; no firm D call. CDR1 is SEHNR, CDR2 FQNEAQ, per germline (reference sequence). The CDR3 is 17 residues long. Trimming removed 1 base at V and 1 base at J, with 16 bases between.